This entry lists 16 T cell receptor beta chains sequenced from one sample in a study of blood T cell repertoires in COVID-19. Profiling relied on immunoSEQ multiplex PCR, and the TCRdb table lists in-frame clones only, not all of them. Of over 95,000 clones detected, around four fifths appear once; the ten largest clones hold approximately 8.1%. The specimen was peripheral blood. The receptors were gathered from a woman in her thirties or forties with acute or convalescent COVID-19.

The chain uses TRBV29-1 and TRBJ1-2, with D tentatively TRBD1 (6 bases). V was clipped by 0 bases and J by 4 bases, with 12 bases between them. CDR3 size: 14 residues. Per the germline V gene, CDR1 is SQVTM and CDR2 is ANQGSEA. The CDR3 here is CSVEDQGTFYGYTF. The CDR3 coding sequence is TGCAGCGTTGAAGATCAGGGGACATTCTATGGCTACACCTTC.

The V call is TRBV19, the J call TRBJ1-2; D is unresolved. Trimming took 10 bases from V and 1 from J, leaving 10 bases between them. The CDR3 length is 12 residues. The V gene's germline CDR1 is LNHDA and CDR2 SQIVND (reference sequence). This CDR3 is CATGVFNYGYTF. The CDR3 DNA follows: TGTGCCACCGGGGTTTTTAACTATGGCTACACCTTC.

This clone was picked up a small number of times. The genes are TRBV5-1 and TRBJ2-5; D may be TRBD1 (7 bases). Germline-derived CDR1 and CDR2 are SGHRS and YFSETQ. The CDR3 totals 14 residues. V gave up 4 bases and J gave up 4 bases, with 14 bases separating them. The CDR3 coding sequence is TGCGCCAGCAGCAAGGGGGCAGCGGGAGAGACCCAGTACTTC. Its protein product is CASSKGAAGETQYF.

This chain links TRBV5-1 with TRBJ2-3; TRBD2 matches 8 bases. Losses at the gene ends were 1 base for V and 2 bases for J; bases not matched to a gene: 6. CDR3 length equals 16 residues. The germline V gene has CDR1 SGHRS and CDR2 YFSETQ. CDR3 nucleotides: TGCGCCAGCAGCTTGTGGACGGGGGGGCACACAGATACGCAGTATTTT. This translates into CASSLWTGGHTDTQYF.

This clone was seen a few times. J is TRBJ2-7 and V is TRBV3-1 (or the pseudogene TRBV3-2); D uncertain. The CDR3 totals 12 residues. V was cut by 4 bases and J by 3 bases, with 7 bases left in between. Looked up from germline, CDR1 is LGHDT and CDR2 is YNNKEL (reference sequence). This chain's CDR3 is CASSRGFYEQYF. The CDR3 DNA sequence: TGTGCCAGCAGCCGCGGATTCTACGAGCAGTACTTC.

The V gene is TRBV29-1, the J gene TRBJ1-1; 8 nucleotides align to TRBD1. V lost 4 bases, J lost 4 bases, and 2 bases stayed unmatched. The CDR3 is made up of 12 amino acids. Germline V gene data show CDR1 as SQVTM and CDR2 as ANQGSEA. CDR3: CSVGQGATEAFF. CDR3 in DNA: TGCAGCGTTGGTCAGGGGGCCACTGAAGCTTTCTTT.

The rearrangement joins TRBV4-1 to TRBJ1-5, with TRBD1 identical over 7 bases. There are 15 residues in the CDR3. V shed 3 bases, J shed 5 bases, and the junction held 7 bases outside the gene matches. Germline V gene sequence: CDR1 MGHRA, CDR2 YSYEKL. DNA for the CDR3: TGCGCCAGCAGCCAGGGGACAGCCGAATATCAGCCCCAGCATTTT. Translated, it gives CASSQGTAEYQPQHF.

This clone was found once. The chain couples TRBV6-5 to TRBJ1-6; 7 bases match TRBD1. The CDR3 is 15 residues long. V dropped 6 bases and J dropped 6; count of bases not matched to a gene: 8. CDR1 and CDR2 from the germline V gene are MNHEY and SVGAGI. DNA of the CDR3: TGTGCCAGCAGGCAACAGGGGATTAGTAATTCACCCCTCCACTTT. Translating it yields CASRQQGISNSPLHF.

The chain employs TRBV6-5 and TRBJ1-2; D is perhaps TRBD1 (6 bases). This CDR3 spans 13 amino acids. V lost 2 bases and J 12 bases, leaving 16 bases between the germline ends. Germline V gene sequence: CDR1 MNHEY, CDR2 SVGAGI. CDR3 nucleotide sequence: TGTGCCAGCAGTTACGCCAGGGGAAGAACCGACACCTTC. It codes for CASSYARGRTDTF.

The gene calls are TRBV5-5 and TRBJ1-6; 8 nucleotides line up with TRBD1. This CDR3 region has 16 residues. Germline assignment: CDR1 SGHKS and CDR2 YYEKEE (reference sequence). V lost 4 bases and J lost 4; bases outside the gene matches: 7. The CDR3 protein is CASSPGQGAYNSPLHF. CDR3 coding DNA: TGTGCCAGCAGCCCCGGACAGGGCGCTTATAATTCACCCCTCCACTTT.

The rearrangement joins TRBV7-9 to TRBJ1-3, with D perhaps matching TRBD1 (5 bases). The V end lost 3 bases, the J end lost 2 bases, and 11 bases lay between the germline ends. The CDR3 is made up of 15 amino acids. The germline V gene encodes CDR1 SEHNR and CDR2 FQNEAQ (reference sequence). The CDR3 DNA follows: TGTGCCAGCAGCTTGGGGGGGATAGCTGGAAACACCATATATTTT. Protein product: CASSLGGIAGNTIYF.

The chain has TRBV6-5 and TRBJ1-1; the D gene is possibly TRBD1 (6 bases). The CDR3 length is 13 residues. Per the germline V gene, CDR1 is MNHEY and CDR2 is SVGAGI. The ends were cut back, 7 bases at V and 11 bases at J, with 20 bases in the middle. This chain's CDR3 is CASTSGQGTRAFF. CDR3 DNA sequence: TGTGCCAGCACCTCCGGGCAGGGGACGCGCGCTTTCTTT.

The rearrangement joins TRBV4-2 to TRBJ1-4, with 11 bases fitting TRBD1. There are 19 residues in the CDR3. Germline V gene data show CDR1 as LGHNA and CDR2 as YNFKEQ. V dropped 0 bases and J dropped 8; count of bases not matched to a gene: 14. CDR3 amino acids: CASSQEFGTGGESGEKLFF. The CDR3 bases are TGTGCCAGCAGCCAAGAGTTCGGGACAGGGGGAGAGTCCGGCGAAAAACTGTTTTTT.

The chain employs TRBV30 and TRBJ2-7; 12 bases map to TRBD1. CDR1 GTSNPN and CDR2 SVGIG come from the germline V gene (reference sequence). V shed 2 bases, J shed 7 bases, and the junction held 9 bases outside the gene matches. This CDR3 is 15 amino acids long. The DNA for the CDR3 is TGTGCCTGGAGTCCCCGGGACAGGGGGCGAGGAGAGCAGTACTTC. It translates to CAWSPRDRGRGEQYF. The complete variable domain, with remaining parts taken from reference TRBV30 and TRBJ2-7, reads SQTIHQWPATLVQPVGSPLSLECTVEGTSNPNLYWYRQAAGRGLQLLFYSVGIGQISSEVPQNLSASRPQDRQFILSSKKLLLSDSGFYLCAWSPRDRGRGEQYFGPGTRLTVT.

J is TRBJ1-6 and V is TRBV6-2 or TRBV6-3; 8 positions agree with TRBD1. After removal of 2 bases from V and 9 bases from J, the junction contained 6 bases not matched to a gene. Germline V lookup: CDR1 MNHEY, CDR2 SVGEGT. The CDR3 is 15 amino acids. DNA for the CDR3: TGTGCCAGCAGTTACGGGGGACAGGCAGGTTCACCCCTCCACTTT. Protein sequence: CASSYGGQAGSPLHF.

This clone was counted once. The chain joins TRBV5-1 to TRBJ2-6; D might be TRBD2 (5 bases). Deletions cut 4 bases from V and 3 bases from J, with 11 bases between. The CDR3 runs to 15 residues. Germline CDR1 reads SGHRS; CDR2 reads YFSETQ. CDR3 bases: TGCGCCAGCAGCCACCGGACTGGTGGGGCCAACGTCCTGACTTTC. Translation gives CASSHRTGGANVLTF.